Sequencing of this T cell receptor beta chain was carried out in a study of blood T cell repertoires in COVID-19 (TCRdb year 2020). Background on the whole study: Samples from collaborators originated in the United States, Italy and Spain and spanned both the acute and convalescent phases of COVID-19. The material from the prospective study consisted of cDNA or gDNA derived from T cells, B-cell-depleted T cells, or PBMCs. The dataset comprised deeply sampled blood TCRbeta repertoires from subjects exposed to, actively infected with, or recovered from COVID-19. The repertoires were made available in a free public database intended to serve as a resource for research on the immune response to SARS-CoV-2. The samples were drawn from the first 160 participants of the ongoing ImmuneRACE study and from more than 1,000 subjects provided by 6 global collaborators. Sample metadata almost always included a de-identified subject ID, COVID-19 status, age in years and sex. Where available, HLA class I and class II types were obtained from metadata supplied by the sample provider rather than from assay-based typing.

Beyond this particular receptor, the publication reports: Clinical and demographic metadata were provided uncurated, with the amount varying by source and participant.

As concerns this clone: What antigen it recognizes has not been identified. No much larger clonotype is one base removed from it; base qualities were not supplied.

Whole blood was collected in K2EDTA tubes by collaborating institutions according to the institutions' own protocols. For TCRbeta analysis, collaborator samples were shipped as frozen whole blood, as isolated PBMCs, or as DNA extracted from either sample type. The immunoSEQ Assay, a bias-controlled multiplex PCR, was used to amplify TCRbeta CDR3 regions from genomic DNA. In the source study's methods: Nucleated cell counts per sample were estimated from amplification of reference gene primers within the assay. To quantify the absolute abundance of each unique TCRbeta CDR3 rearrangement, sequence reads were collapsed and filtered. For each sample, productive Simpson clonality was calculated by taking the square root of Simpson's diversity index across productive rearrangements. Entries here come from immuneACCESS through TCRdb and include only in-frame sequences with V and J called. Some clones fail to appear in such tables; in the studies checked, an unresolved V gene covers under half of the shortfall, and the cause of the remainder is unknown. V, J and clone size are taken as reported in that table, and D and trimming were inferred from the DNA itself. This sample is represented by fewer than 110,000 clones; roughly 88% of them were singletons. About 6.8% of the sample is held by the ten biggest clonotypes.

The germline V gene provides CDR1 MNHNS and CDR2 SASEGT. Deletion took 0 bases off V and 3 bases off J, with a span of 14 bases between the germline ends. The CDR3 goes from the cysteine to the phenylalanine over 16 residues. Only CDR3 DNA is held: 48 bases, read in frame from base 1. Sequencing used peripheral blood. The sequence came from a man aged 50 or older with active or convalescent COVID-19. This chain is built from TRBV6-1 and TRBJ2-5, and possibly TRBD2, on 6 matching bases. The bases are TGTGCCAGCAGTGAAGCCGGCGGGACCCATAAAGAGACCCAGTACTTC. It specifies CASSEAGGTHKETQYF.